What follows is one T cell receptor (beta chain) and its context. Its specificity is unknown. The entry originates in a study of CD8+ T cells in alopecia areata. The study's findings and limits: Lesional tissue from the scalp (especially in alopecia totalis/universalis) showed higher clonality than normal scalp. Sequence data from scalp samples additionally include resident alphabeta T cells of normal skin. Whereas mice showed it more clearly, TCR sharing across patients was murkier, possibly because of HLA.

From germline, CDR1 is MGHRA and CDR2 YSYEKL. The CDR3 totals 13 residues. V lost 2 bases to trimming and J lost 3 bases, with 5 bases between them. Cell sorting on a FACSAria was used to separate CD4+ and CD8+ T cells from the PBMCs. Extraction and reverse transcription of RNA yielded cDNA as the sequencing template. Some clones are missing from TCRdb's copy, which holds only in-frame ones; the method was immunoSEQ multiplex PCR. Here the sample spans under 150,000 clones, approximately 56% being singletons. The chain has TRBV4-1 and TRBJ2-1; no reliable D call. This receptor was taken from a human donor in good health. Sample: CD8+ T cells sorted from blood. CDR3 residues: CASSQTVYNEQFF. The CDR3 DNA is TGCGCCAGCAGCCAAACGGTCTACAATGAGCAGTTCTTC.